The clone carrying this TCR beta chain was detected a few times. In the study's own analysis: From reference gene primer amplification, estimates of nucleated cell counts were derived. The data were produced by immunoSEQ multiplex PCR, yet TCRdb's version contains in-frame clones alone and is incomplete. The DNA gave D and trimming, while V, J and clone size come from that table. The sample lists around 170,000 clones; about 81% were seen once. This sample is drawn from a study of blood T cell repertoires in COVID-19. On the study more broadly: Specimens from acute and convalescent COVID-19 originated in the United States, Italy and Spain. The analysed material was cDNA or gDNA that came from T cells, B-cell-depleted T cells, or PBMCs.

The CDR3 has 16 residues. V shed 8 bases and J 2 bases; nucleotides not matched to a gene: 11. From germline, CDR1 is SEHNR and CDR2 FQNEAQ (reference sequence). The specimen sequenced was peripheral blood. The receptor's source is a woman of 80 years or more with COVID-19, enrolled during active disease. The J gene is TRBJ2-3, the V gene TRBV7-9; 9 nucleotides line up with TRBD2. This chain's CDR3 is CASHLSLAGYTDTQYF. The CDR3 region has the DNA TGTGCCAGCCACCTCTCGCTAGCGGGGTACACAGATACGCAGTATTTT.